The present T cell receptor beta chain was sequenced within a study of vaccination and CD4 T cells after COVID-19. In the case of this clonotype: The antigen is not known.

V was clipped by 2 bases and J by 10 bases, with 13 bases between them. The CDR3 consists of 13 residues. CDR1 is MRHNA, CDR2 SNTAGT, per germline. Described treatment: roughly ten-day PBMC culture with coronavirus spike peptide pools or control peptides (ViraFEST assay). Researchers collected the unexposed donor's CD4+ T cells before the COVID-19 pandemic (2011-2018). Culture conditions combined more than 1.5 million PBMCs per well with 9.5 to 10 IU/ml IL-2 and about 10 ug/ml peptide pools. Sequencing of DNA taken from cultured CD4+ T cells relied on the Oncomine TCR Beta short-read assay. TCRdb reprocessed the PCR reads with MiXCR, giving one entry per CDR3 protein. The sample lists some 2,200 distinct CDR3 sequences; over 15% were seen once. Overall study results and limits: Convalescent patient numbers were relatively low, with no early post-infection timepoints.

Sequences were obtained from CD4+ T cells from blood, cultured in vitro. This receptor was taken from a human donor in good health. V gene TRBV6-4 combines with J gene TRBJ2-3; possibly TRBD2 for D (6 bases). DNA of the CDR3: TGTGCCAGCAGTGACGGATGGGGCGGGGCGCAGTATTTT. This translates into CASSDGWGGAQYF.